The text below deals with one T cell receptor beta chain. The CDR3 loop spans 14 amino acids. Trimming at V came to 7 bases and at J to 4 bases, leaving 2 bases not matched to a gene. Germline assignment: CDR1 MNHEY and CDR2 SMNVEV (reference sequence). These data originate in a study of T cell responses to AZD1222 COVID-19 vaccine. Produced via immunoSEQ multiplex PCR; TCRdb's table is partial and in-frame only. The sample shows 150,000 or so clones, roughly nine tenths of them seen only once. This TCR derives from an adult in good health. The sequencing used peripheral blood, collected on day 0 of AZD1222 vaccination. V usage is TRBV27 and J usage is TRBJ2-3, with TRBD2 matching 13 bases. The CDR3 DNA reads TGTGCCAGCAAGACTAGCGGGAGGTCAGATACGCAGTATTTT. This encodes CASKTSGRSDTQYF.